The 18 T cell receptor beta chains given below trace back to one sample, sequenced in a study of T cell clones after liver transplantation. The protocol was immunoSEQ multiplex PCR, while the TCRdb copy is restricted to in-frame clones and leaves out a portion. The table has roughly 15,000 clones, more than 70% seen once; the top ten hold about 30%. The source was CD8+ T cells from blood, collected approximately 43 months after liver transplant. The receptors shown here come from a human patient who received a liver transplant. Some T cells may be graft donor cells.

The CDR3 region is CASSKQGNEQYF. The CDR3 nucleotides read TGTGCCAGTTCTAAACAGGGGAACGAGCAGTACTTC. The genes are TRBV19 and TRBJ2-7, with 7 positions matching TRBD1. This CDR3 is 12 amino acids long. In germline, CDR1 is LNHDA, CDR2 SQIVND (reference sequence). Losses at the gene ends were 8 bases for V and 5 bases for J; bases not matched to a gene: 6.

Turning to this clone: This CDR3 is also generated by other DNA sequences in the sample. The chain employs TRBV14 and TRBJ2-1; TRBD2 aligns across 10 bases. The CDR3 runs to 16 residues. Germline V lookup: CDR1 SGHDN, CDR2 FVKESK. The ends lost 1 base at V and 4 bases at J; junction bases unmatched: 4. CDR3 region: CASSQATSGIYNEQFF. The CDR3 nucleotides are TGTGCCAGCAGCCAAGCAACTAGCGGGATTTACAATGAGCAGTTCTTC.

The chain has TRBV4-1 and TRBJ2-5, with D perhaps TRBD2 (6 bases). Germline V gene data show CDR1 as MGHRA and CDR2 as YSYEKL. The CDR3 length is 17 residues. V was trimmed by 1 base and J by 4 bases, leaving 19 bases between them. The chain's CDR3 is CASSQAEVRREAETQYF. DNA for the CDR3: TGCGCCAGCAGCCAAGCCGAGGTGCGGAGGGAGGCAGAGACCCAGTACTTC.

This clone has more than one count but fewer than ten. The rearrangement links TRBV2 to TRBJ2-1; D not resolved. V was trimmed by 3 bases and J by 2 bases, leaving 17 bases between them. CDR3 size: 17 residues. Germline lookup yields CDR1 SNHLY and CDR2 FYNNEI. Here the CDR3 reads CASSERSGKLAYNEQFF. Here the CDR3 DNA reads TGTGCCAGCAGTGAGAGGTCGGGCAAGCTCGCCTACAATGAGCAGTTCTTC. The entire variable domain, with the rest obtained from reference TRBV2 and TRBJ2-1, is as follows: EPEVTQTPSHQVTQMGQEVILRCVPISNHLYFYWYRQILGQKVEFLVSFYNNEISEKSEIFDDQFSVERPDGSNFTLKIRSTKLEDSAMYFCASSERSGKLAYNEQFFGPGTRLTVL.

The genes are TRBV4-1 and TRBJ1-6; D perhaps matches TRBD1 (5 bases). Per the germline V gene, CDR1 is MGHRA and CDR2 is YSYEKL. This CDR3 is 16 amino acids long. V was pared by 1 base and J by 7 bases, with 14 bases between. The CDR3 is CASSQGDERKNSPLHF. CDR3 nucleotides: TGCGCCAGCAGCCAAGGGGACGAGCGAAAAAATTCACCCCTCCACTTT.

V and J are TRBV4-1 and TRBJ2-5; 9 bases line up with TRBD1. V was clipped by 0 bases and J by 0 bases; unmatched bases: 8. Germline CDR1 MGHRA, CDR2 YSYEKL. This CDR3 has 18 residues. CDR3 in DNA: TGCGCCAGCAGCCAAGAGTCGGCGGGGACAGGGTACCAAGAGACCCAGTACTTC. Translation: CASSQESAGTGYQETQYF.

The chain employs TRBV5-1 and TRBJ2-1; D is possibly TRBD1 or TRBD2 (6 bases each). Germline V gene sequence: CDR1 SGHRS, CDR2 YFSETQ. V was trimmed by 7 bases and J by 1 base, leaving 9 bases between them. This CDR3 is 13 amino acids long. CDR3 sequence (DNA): TGCGCCAGCGGGGGGCGGTCCTACAATGAGCAGTTCTTC. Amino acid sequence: CASGGRSYNEQFF.

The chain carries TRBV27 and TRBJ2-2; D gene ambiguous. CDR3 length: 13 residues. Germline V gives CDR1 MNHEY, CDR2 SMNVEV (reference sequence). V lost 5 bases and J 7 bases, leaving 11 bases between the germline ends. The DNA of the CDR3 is TGTGCCAGCAGTCCCCCGGCGAGCGGGGAGCTGTTTTTT. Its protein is CASSPPASGELFF.

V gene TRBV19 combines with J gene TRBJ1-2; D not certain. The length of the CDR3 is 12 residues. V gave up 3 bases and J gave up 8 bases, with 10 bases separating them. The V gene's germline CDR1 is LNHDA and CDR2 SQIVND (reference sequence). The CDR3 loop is CASSIMENGYTF. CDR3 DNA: TGTGCCAGTAGTATTATGGAAAACGGCTACACCTTC.

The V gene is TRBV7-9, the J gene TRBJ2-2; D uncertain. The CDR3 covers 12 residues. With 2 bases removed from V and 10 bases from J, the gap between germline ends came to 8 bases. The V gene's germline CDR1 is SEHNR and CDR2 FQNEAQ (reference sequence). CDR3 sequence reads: CASSLMREELFF. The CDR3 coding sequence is TGTGCCAGCAGCTTAATGCGAGAGGAGCTGTTTTTT.

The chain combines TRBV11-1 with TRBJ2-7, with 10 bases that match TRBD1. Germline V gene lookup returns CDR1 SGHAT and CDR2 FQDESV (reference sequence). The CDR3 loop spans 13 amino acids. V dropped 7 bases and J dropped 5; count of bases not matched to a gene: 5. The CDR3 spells CASIWGTGDEQYF. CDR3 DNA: TGTGCCAGCATATGGGGGACAGGGGACGAGCAGTACTTC.

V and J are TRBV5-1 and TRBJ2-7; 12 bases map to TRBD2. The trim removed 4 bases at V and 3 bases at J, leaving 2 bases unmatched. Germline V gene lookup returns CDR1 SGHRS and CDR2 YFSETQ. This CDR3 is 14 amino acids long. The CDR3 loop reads CASSPSGRVYEQYF. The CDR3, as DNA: TGCGCCAGCAGCCCTAGCGGGAGGGTCTACGAGCAGTACTTC.

CDR3: CASSVGGTGVTYEQYF. The CDR3 DNA reads as TGTGCCAGCAGCGTAGGAGGGACAGGGGTTACCTACGAGCAGTACTTC. The chain is built from TRBV9 and TRBJ2-7; 10 positions match TRBD1. Germline V lookup: CDR1 SGDLS, CDR2 YYNGEE. This CDR3 spans 16 amino acids. Unmatched junction bases numbered 5, after V lost 0 bases and J lost 2 bases.

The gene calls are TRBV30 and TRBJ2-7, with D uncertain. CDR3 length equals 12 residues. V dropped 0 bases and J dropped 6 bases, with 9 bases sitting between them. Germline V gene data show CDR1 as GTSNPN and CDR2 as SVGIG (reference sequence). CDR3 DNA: TGTGCCTGGAGTGTACTCGGAGTCGAGCAGTACTTC. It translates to CAWSVLGVEQYF.

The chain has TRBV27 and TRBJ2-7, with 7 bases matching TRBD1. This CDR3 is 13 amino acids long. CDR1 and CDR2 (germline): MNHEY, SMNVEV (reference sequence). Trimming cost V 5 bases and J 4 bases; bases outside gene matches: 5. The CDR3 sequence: CASSLGGFYEQYF. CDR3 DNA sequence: TGTGCCAGCAGTCTAGGGGGCTTTTACGAGCAGTACTTC.

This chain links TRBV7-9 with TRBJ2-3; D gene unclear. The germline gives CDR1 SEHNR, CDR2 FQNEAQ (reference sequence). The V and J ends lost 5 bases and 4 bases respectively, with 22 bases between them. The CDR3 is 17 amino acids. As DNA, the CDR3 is TGTGCCAGCAGCACCCCACTCACCCACCGCCGGCCAGATACGCAGTATTTT. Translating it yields CASSTPLTHRRPDTQYF.

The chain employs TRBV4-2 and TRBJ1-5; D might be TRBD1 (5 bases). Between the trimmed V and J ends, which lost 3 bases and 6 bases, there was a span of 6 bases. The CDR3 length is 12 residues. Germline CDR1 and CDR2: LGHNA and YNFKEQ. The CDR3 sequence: CASSQGLQPQHF. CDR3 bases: TGTGCCAGCAGCCAGGGGCTTCAGCCCCAGCATTTT.

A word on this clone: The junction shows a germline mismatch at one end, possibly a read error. The CDR3 here is CASSQSGTSDTRYF. CDR3 nucleotides: TGTGCCAGCAGTCAGTCTGGGACCTCAGATACGCGGTATTTT. The chain carries TRBV6-5 and TRBJ2-3; D tentatively fits TRBD1 or TRBD2 (5 bases each). The CDR3 has 14 residues. Germline-derived CDR1 and CDR2 are MNHEY and SVGAGI.